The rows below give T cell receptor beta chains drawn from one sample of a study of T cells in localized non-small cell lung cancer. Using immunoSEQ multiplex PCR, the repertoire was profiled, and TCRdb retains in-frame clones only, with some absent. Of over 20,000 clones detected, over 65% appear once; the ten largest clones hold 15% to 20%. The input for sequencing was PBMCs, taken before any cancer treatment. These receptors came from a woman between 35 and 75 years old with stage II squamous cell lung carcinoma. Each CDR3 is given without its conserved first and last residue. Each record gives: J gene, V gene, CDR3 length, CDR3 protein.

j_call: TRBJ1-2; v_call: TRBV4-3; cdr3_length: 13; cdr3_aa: ASSQDLGAHYGYT
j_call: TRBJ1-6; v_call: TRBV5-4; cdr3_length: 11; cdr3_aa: ASSSEGDSPLH
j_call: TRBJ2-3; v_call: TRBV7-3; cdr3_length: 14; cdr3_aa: ASSLTPLAVTDTQY
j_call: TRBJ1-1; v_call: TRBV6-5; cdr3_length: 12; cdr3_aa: ASTTPGGHTEAF
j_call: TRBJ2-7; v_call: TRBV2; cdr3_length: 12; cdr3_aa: ASSTGGSGYEQY
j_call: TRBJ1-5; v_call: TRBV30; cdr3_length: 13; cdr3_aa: AWSVQRIGNQPQH
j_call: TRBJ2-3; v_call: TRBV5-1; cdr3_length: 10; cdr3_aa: ASKDGTDTQY
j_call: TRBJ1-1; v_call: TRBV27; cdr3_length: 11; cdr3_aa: ASSSVLNTEAF
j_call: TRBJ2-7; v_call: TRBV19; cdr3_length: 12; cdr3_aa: ASSVAGGTYEQY
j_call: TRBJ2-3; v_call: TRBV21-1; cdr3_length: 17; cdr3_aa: ASTQISLTSGRLGDTQY
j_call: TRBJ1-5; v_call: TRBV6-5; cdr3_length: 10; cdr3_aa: ASSAPNQPQH
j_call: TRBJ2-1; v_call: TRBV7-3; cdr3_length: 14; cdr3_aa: ASSPPPGQGESEQF
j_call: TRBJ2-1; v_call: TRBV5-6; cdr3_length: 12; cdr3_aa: ASSPQVTYNEQF
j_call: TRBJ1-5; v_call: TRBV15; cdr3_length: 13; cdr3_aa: ATSRGGGGNQPQH
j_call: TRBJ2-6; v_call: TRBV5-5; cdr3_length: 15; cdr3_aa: ASSLDRGVSGANVLT
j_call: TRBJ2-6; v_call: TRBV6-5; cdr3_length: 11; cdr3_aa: ASTNSGANVLT
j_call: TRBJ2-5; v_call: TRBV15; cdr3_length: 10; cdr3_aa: ATSYYPETQY
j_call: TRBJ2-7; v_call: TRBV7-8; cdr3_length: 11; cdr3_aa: ASRGHGSYEQY
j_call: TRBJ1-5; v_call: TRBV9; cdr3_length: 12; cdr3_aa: ASSVEGALGPQH
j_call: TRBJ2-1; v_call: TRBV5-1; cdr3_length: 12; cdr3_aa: ASGDGNDYNEQF
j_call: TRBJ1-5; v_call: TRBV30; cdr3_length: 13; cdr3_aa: AWSQTGYSNQPQH
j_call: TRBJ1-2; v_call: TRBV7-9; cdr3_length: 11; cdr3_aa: ASSRAGGAGYT
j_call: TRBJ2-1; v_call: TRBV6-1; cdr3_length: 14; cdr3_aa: ASSELEVGAYNEQF
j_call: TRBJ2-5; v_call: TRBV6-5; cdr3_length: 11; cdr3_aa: ASSYRERETQY
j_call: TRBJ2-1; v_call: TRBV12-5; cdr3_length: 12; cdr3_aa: ASGPLGRNNEQF
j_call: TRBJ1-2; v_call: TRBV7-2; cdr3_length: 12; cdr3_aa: ASSSTGGVYGYT
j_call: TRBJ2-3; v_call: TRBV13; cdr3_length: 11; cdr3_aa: ASSLVPTDTQY
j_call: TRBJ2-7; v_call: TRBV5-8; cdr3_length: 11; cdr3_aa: ASSPGGTYEQY
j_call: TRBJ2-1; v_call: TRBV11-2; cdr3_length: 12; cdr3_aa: ASSWDMIYNEQF
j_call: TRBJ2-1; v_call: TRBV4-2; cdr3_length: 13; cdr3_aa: ASSSRGEALNEQF
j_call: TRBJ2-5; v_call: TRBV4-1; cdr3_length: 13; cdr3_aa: ASSQEGGNQETQY
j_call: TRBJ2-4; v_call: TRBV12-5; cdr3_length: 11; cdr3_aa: ASGLKIGDIQY
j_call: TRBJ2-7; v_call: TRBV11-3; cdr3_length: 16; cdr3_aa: ASSLAGGGTGNLYEQY
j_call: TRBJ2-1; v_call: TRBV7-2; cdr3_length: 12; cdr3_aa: ASSPPAGINEQF
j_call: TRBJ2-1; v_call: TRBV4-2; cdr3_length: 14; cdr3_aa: ASSQDMAGTYNEQF
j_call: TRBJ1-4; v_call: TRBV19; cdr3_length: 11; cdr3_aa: ASTPRRSEKLF
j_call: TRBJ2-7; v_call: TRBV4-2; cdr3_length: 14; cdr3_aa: ASSQGDRGFTYEQY
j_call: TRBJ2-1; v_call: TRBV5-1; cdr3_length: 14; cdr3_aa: ASSPVGLAGIGEQF
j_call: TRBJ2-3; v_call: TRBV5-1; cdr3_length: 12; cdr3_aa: ASSLDRFTDTQY
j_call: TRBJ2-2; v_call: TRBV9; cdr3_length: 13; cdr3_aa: ASSARQGSAGELF
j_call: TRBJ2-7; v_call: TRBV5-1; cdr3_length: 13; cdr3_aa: ASSLGLAGYYEQY
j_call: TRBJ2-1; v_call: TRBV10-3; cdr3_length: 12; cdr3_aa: AISGVGGDNEQF
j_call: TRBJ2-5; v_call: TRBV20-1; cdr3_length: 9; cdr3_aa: SAREGETQY
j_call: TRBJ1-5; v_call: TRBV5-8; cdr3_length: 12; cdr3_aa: ASNRQGSNQPQH
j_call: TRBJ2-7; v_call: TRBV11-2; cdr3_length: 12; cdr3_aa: ASSLGAGYAKQY
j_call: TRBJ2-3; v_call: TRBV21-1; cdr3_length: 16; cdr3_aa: ASSKERGLANFQNTQY
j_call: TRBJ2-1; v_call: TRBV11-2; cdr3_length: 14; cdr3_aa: ASSSTSGGRYNEQF
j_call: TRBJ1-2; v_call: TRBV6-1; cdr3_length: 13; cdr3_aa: ASSEAGARRFNYT
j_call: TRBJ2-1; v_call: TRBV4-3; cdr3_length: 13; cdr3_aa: ASSEAWDRNNEQF